This T cell receptor beta chain emerged from a study of T-cell reconstitution after alpha-beta-depleted transplantation in children. Study results and limitations: It was newly produced T cells that mostly accounted for T-cell counts and diversity one year after transplant. Where some patients showed high TCRbeta diversity at day 60, it came from recipient T cells and thymic progenitors that had survived. Reported findings indicate that, about two months after transplant, alpha-beta T cells came from several hundred expanded clones, which were derived from non-depleted graft cells.

This clonotype was seen only a few times. Its antigen is currently unknown. Preparing the TCRbeta library involved the use of unique molecular identifiers. Each CDR3 protein gets one entry after TCRdb re-called the PCR reads with MiXCR. The repertoire holds under 300,000 distinct CDR3 sequences, with 9.5% to 13% as singletons. Sequences were derived from peripheral blood, sampled 180 days after TCRalphabeta/CD19-depleted stem cell transplant. The sequence was collected from a male patient aged 2 to 10 who had a stem cell transplant for chronic granulomatous disease, so the T cells may come from the graft donor.

In DNA form, the CDR3 reads TGTGCCAGCAGTCCTCATTTGACTAGCGGGAGTCGGGAGACCCAGTACTTC. Translation gives CASSPHLTSGSRETQYF. This chain joins TRBV28 and TRBJ2-5; 12 bases agree with TRBD2. Germline V lookup: CDR1 MDHEN, CDR2 SYDVKM. The junction had 12 bases not matched to a gene; V was cut back by 5 bases and J by 5 bases. The CDR3 consists of 17 residues.